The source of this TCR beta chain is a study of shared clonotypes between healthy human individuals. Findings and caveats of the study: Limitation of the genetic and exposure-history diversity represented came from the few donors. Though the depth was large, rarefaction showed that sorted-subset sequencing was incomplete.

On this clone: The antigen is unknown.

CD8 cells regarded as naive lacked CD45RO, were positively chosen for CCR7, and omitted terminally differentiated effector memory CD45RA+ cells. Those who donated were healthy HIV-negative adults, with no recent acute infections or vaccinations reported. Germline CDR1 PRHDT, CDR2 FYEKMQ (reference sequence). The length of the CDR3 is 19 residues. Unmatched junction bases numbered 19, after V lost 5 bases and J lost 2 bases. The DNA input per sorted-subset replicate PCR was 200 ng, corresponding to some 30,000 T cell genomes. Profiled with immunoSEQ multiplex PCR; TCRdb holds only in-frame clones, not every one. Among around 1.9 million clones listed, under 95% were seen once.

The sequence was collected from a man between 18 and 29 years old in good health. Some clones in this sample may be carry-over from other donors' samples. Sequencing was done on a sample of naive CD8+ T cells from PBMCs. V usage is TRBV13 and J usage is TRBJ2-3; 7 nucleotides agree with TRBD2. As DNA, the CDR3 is TGTGCCAGCAGCCCCCGTCCCGGCGGGAGCCCCCTATTCACAGATACGCAGTATTTT. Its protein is CASSPRPGGSPLFTDTQYF. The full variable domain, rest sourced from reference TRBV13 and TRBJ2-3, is AAGVIQSPRHLIKEKRETATLKCYPIPRHDTVYWYQQGPGQDPQFLISFYEKMQSDKGSIPDRFSAQQFSDYHSELNMSSLELGDSALYFCASSPRPGGSPLFTDTQYFGPGTRLTVL.